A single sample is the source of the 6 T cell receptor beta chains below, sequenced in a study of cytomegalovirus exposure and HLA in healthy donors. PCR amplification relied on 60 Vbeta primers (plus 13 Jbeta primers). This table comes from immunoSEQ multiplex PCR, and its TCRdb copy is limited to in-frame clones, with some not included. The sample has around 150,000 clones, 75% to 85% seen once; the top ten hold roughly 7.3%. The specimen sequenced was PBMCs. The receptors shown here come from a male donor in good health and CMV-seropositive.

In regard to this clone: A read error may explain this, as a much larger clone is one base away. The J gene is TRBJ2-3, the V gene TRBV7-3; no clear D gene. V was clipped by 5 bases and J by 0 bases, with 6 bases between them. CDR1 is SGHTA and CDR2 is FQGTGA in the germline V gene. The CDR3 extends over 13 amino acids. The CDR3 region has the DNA TGTGCCAGCAGCACCGGTAGCACAGATACGCAGTATTTT. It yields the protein CASSTGSTDTQYF.

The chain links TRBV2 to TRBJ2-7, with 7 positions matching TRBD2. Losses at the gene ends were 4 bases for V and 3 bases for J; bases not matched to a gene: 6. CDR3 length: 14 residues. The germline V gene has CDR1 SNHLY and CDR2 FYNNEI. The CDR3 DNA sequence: TGTGCCAGCAGTGCTGACAGCGGGGACTACGAGCAGTACTTC. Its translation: CASSADSGDYEQYF.

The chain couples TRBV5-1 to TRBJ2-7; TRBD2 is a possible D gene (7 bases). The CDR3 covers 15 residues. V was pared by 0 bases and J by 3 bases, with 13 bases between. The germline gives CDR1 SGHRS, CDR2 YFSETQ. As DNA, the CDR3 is TGCGCCAGCAGCTTGGCGGGGGGCAGGGTCTACGAGCAGTACTTC. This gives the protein CASSLAGGRVYEQYF.

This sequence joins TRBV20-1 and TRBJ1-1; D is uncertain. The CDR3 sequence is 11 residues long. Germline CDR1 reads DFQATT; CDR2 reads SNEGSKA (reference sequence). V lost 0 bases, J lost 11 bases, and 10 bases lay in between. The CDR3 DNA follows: TGCAGTGCTAGAGATTACCCACTGGCTTTCTTT. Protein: CSARDYPLAFF.

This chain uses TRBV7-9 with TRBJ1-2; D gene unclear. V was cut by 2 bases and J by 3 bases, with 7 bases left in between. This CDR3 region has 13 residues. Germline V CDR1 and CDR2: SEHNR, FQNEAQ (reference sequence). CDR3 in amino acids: CASSLSSDYGYTF. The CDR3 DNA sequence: TGTGCCAGCAGCTTAAGCAGCGACTATGGCTACACCTTC.

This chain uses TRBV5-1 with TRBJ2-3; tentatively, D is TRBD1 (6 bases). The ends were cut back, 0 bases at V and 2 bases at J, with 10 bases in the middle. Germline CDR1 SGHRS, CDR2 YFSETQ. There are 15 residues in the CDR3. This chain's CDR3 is CASSLVQGNTDTQYF. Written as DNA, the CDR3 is TGCGCCAGCAGCTTGGTTCAGGGGAACACAGATACGCAGTATTTT.